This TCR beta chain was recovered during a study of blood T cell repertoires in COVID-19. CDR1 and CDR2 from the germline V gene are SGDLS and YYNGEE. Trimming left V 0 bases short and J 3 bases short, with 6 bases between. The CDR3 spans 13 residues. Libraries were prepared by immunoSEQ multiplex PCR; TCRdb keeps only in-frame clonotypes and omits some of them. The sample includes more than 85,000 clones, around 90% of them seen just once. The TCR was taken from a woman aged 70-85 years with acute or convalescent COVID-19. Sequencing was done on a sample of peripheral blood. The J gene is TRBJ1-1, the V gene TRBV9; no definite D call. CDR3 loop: CASSVGRDTEAFF. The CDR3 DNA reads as TGTGCCAGCAGCGTAGGACGGGACACTGAAGCTTTCTTT.